This T cell receptor (beta chain) came from a study of blood T cell repertoires in COVID-19. Study-wide background: The United States, Italy and Spain were the sources of the acute and convalescent COVID-19 samples. Sources were T cells, B-cell-depleted T cells, or PBMCs; the material itself was cDNA or gDNA.

CDR3 length: 14 residues. Germline V lookup: CDR1 MGHRA, CDR2 YSYEKL. Trimming shortened V by 1 base and J by 4 bases, and 8 bases separated the two germline ends. In the original processing: Estimates of nucleated cell counts were drawn from the amplification of reference gene primers. Measured with immunoSEQ multiplex PCR; TCRdb has only the in-frame clones, and not every one. V, J and clone size reflect that table, while D and trimming were determined from the DNA. The sample includes fewer than 95,000 clones, about 93% seen only once; the top ten take about 0.83%. The specimen was peripheral blood. This receptor was identified in a woman of 80 years or more with acute or convalescent COVID-19. The chain joins TRBV4-1 to TRBJ1-5, with D unclear. The CDR3 region has the DNA TGCGCCAGCAGCCAAGTGGAGGGTAATCAGCCCCAGCATTTT. Protein product: CASSQVEGNQPQHF.